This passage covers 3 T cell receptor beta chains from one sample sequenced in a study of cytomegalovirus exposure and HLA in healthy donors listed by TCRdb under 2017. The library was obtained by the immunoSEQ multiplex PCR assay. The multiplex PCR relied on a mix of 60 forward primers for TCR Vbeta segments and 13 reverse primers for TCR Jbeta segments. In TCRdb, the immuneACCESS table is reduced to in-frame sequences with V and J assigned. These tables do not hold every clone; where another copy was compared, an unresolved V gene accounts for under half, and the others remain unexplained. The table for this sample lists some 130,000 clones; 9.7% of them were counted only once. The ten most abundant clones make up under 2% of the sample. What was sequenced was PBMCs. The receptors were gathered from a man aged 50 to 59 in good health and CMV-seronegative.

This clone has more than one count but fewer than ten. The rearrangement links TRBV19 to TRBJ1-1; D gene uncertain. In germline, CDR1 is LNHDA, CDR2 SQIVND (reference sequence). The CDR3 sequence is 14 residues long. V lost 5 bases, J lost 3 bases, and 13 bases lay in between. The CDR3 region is CASSPGIRDTEAFF. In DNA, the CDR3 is TGTGCCAGTAGTCCGGGGATTCGGGACACTGAAGCTTTCTTT.

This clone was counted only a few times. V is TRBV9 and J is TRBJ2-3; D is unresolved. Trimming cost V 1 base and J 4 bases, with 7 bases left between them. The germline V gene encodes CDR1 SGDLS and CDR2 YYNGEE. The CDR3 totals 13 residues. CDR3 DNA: TGTGCCAGCAGCGTACTCACGGCAGATACGCAGTATTTT. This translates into CASSVLTADTQYF.

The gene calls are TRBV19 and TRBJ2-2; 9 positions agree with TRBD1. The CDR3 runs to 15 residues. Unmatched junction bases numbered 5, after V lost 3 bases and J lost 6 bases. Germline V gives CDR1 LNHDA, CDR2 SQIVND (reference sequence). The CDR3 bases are TGTGCCAGTAGTATGGAACAGGGGGCTCCCGGGGAGCTGTTTTTT. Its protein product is CASSMEQGAPGELFF.